This T cell receptor beta chain was sequenced for a study of cytomegalovirus exposure and HLA in healthy donors. Overall study findings and caveats: Fewer N-insertions than the approximately 700-donor mean were reportedly shown by an Asian-associated ancestry cluster in a later analysis. In vitro, three CMV-associated chains proved specific for CMV antigens. Sequences of the TCR beta chain were said to predict the HLA-A and HLA-B alleles of most subjects accurately. Later genetic work tied a missense DCLRE1C variant to beta-chain V and J trimming.

PCR was performed using 60 Vbeta and 13 Jbeta primers. Repertoires were generated with immunoSEQ multiplex PCR, while TCRdb's copy carries only in-frame clones and drops some. In the table there are 90,000 to 140,000 clones, around 74% of which are singletons. J gave up 4 bases and V 1 base, and 6 bases lay outside the gene matches. The CDR3 contains 15 residues. Germline V CDR1 and CDR2: LNHDA, SQIVND (reference sequence). Concerning this clone itself: Its antigen is unidentified.

This clonotype was obtained from a man in his forties or fifties in good health and CMV-seronegative. The sample consisted of PBMCs. The gene calls are TRBV19 and TRBJ2-7; 8 nucleotides align to TRBD1. The CDR3 loop is CASSIAQGGIYEQYF. The CDR3 DNA reads TGTGCCAGTAGTATAGCACAGGGGGGTATTTACGAGCAGTACTTC.